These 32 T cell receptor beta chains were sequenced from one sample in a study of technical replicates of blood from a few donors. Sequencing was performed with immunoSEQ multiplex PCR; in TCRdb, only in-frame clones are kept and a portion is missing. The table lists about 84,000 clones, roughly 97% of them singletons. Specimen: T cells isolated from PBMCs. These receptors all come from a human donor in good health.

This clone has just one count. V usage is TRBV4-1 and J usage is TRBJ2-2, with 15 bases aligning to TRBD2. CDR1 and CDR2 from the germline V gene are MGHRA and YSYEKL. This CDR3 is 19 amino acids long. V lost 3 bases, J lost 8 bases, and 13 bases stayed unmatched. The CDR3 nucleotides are TGCGCCAGCAGCCAGAAGGGACTAGCGGGAGGATACGCCCAGGGGGAGCTGTTTTTT. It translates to CASSQKGLAGGYAQGELFF.

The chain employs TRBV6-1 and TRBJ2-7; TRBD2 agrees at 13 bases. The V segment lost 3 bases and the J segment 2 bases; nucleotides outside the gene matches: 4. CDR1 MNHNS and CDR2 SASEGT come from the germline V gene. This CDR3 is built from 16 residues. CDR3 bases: TGTGCCAGCAGTGAGATGGGACTAGCGGGGCCCTACGAGCAGTACTTC. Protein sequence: CASSEMGLAGPYEQYF.

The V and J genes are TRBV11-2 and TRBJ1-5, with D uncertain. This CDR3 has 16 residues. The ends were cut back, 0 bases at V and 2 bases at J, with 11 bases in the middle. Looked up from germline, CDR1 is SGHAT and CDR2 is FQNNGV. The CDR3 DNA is TGTGCCAGCAGCTTAGAGGGCTTGTTGGGCAATCAGCCCCAGCATTTT. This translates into CASSLEGLLGNQPQHF.

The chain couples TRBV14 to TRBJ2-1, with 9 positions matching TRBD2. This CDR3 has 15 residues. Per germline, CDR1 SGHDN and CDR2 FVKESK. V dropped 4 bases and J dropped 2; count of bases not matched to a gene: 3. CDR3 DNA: TGTGCCAGCAGCCTACTAGCGGGCGCCTACAATGAGCAGTTCTTC. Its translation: CASSLLAGAYNEQFF.

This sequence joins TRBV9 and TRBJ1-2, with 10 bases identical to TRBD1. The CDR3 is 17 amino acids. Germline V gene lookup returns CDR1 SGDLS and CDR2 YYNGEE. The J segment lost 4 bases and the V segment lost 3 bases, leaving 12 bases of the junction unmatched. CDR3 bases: TGTGCCAGCAGCGCCCAGGGAGAGGACAGGGGGATCTATGGCTACACCTTC. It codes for CASSAQGEDRGIYGYTF.

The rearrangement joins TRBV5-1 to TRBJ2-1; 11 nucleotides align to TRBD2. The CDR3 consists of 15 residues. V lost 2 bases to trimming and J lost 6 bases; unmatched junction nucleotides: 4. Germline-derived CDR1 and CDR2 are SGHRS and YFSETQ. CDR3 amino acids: CASSFSGGASNEQFF. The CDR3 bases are TGCGCCAGCAGCTTTAGCGGGGGGGCGAGCAATGAGCAGTTCTTC. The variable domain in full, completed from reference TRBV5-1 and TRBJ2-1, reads KAGVTQTPRYLIKTRGQQVTLSCSPISGHRSVSWYQQTPGQGLQFLFEYFSETQRNKGNFPGRFSGRQFSNSRSEMNVSTLELGDSALYLCASSFSGGASNEQFFGPGTRLTVL.

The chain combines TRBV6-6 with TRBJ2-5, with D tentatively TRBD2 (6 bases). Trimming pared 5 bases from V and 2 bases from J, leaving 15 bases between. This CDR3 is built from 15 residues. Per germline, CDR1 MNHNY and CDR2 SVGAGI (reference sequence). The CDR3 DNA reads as TGTGCCAGCAGTGCGACTAGAATGGGTCAAGAGACCCAGTACTTC. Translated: CASSATRMGQETQYF.

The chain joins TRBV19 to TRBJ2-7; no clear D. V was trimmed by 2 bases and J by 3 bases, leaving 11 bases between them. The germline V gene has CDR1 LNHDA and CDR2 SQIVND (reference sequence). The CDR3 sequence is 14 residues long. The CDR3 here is CASSIQFPGYEQYF. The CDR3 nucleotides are TGTGCCAGTAGTATACAGTTCCCGGGCTACGAGCAGTACTTC.

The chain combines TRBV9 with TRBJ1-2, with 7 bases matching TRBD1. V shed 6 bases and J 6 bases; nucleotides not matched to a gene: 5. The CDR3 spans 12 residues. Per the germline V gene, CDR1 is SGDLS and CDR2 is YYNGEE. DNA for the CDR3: TGTGCCAGCAAGACAGGGTGGGATGGCTACACCTTC. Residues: CASKTGWDGYTF. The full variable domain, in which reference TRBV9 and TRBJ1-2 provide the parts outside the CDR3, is DSGVTQTPKHLITATGQRVTLRCSPRSGDLSVYWYQQSLDQGLQFLIQYYNGEERAKGNILERFSAQQFPDLHSELNLSSLELGDSALYFCASKTGWDGYTFGSGTRLTVV.

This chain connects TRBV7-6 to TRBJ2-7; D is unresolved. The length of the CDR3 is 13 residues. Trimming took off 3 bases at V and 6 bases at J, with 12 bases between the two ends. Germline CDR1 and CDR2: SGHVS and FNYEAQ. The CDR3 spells CASSFSEVSEQYF. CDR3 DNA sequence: TGTGCCAGCAGCTTTTCCGAAGTTAGCGAGCAGTACTTC.

As DNA, the CDR3 is TGCGCCAGCAGTAAAGACAGGGTGTACACTGAAGCTTTCTTT. Its protein is CASSKDRVYTEAFF. The rearrangement links TRBV10-1 to TRBJ1-1; 7 bases agree with TRBD1. CDR1 WNHNN and CDR2 SYGVQD come from the germline V gene (reference sequence). V lost 5 bases, J lost 3 bases, and 6 bases stayed unmatched. The CDR3 length is 14 residues.

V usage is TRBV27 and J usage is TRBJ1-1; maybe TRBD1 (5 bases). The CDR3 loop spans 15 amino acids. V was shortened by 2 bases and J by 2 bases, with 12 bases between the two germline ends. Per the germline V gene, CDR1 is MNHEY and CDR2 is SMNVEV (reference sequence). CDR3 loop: CASSLLGRVNTEAFF. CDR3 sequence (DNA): TGTGCCAGCAGTTTACTCGGCAGGGTCAACACTGAAGCTTTCTTT.

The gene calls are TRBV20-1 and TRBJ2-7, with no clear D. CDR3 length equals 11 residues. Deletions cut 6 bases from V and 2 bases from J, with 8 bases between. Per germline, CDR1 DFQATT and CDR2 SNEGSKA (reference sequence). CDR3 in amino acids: CSALRAYEQYF. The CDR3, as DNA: TGCAGTGCCCTGCGAGCCTACGAGCAGTACTTC.

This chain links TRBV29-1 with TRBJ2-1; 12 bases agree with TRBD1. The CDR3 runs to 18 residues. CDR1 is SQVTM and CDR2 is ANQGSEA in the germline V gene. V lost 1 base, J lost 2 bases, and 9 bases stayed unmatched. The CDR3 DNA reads TGCAGCGTTGAAGGGGACAGGGGGCGCGGTGGCACCTACAATGAGCAGTTCTTC. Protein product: CSVEGDRGRGGTYNEQFF.

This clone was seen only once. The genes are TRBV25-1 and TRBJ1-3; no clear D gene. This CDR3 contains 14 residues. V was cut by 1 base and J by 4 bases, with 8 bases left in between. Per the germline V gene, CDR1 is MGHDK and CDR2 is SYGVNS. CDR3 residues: CASSESRFGNTIYF. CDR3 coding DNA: TGTGCCAGCAGTGAATCGAGGTTCGGAAACACCATATATTTT.

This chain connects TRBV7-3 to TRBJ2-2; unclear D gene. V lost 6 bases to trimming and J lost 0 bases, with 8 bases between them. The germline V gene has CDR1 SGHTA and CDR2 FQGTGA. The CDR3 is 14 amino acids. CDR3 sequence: CASRAPTNTGELFF. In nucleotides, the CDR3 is TGTGCCAGCAGGGCTCCCACGAACACCGGGGAGCTGTTTTTT.

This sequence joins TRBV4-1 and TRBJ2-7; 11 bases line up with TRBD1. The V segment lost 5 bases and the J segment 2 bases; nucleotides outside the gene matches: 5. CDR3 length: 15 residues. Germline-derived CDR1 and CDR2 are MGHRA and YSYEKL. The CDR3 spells CASSIRDRGTYEQYF. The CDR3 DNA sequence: TGCGCCAGCAGCATAAGGGACAGGGGGACCTACGAGCAGTACTTC.

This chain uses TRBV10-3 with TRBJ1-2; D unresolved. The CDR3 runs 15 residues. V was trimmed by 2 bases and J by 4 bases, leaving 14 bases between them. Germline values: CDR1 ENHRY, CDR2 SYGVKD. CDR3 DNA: TGTGCCATCAGTGAGCCCCTCATTGGGAGCTATGGCTACACCTTC. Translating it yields CAISEPLIGSYGYTF.

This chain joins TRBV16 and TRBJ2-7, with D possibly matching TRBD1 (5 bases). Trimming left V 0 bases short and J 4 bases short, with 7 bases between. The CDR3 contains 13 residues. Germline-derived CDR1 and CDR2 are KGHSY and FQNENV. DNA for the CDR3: TGTGCCAGCAGCCAATCAGACAGTTACGAGCAGTACTTC. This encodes CASSQSDSYEQYF.

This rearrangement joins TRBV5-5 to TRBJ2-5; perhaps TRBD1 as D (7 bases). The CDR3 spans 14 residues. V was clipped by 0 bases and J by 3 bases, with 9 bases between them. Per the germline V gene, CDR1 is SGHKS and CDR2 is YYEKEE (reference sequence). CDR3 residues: CASSLARGEETQYF. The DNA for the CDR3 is TGTGCCAGCAGCTTGGCCAGGGGGGAAGAGACCCAGTACTTC.

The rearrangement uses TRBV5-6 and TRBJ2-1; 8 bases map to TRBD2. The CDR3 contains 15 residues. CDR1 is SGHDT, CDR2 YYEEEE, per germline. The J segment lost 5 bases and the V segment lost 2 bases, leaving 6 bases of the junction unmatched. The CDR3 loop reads CASSFGTSKHNEQFF. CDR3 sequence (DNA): TGTGCCAGCAGCTTTGGGACTAGTAAGCACAATGAGCAGTTCTTC.

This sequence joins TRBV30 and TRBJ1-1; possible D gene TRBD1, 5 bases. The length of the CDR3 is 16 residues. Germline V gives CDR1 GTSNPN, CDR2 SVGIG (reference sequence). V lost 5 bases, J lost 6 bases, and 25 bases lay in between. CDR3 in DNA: TGTGCCTGGTCTAACAGGCCCCGACAACGACACGCTGAAGCTTTCTTT. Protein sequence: CAWSNRPRQRHAEAFF.

This CDR3 is CASSHPPDFYEQYF. CDR3 sequence (DNA): TGCGCCAGCAGCCACCCTCCCGACTTCTACGAGCAGTACTTC. This chain joins TRBV4-1 and TRBJ2-5; D ambiguous. Matching the DNA end better, TRBJ2-7 makes the J call doubtful. There are 14 residues in the CDR3. Germline CDR1 reads MGHRA; CDR2 reads YSYEKL.

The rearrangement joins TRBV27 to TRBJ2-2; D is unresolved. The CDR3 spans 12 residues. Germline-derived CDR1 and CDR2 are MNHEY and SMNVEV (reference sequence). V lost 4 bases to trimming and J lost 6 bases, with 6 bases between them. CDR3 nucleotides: TGTGCCAGCAGTTCCCCCGCCGGGGAGCTGTTTTTT. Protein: CASSSPAGELFF.

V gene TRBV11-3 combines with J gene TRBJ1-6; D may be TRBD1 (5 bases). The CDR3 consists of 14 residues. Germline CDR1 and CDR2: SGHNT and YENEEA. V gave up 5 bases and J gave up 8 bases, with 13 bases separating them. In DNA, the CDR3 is TGTGCCAGCAGCCCTCAGGGACTCGATTCACCCCTCCACTTT. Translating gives CASSPQGLDSPLHF.

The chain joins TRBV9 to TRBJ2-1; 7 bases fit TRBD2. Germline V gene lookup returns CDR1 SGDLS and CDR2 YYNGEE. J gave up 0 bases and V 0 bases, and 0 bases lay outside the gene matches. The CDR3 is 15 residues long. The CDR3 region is CASSVGTSSYNEQFF. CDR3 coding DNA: TGTGCCAGCAGCGTAGGGACTAGCTCCTACAATGAGCAGTTCTTC.

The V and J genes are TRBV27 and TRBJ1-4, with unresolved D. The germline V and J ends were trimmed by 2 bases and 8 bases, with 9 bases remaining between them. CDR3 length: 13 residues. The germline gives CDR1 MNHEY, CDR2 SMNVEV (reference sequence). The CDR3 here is CASSLREREKLFF. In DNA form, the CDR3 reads TGTGCCAGCAGTTTAAGAGAAAGAGAAAAACTGTTTTTT.

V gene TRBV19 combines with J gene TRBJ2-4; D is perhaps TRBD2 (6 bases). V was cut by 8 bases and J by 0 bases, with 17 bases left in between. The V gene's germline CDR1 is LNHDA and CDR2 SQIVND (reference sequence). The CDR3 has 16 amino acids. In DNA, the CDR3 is TGTGCCAGTGCGGGCGGGACCCTCTTAGCCAAAAACATTCAGTACTTC. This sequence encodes CASAGGTLLAKNIQYF.

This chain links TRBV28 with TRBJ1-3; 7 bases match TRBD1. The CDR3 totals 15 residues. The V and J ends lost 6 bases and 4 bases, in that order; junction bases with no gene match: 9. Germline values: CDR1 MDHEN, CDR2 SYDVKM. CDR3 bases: TGTGCCAGCAGCAGGGGGAGGAGTAACGGAAACACCATATATTTT. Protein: CASSRGRSNGNTIYF.

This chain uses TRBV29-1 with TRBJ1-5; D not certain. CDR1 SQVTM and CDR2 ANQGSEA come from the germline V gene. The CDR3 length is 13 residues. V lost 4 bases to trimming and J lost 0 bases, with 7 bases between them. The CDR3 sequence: CSVAGNSNQPQHF. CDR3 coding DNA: TGCAGCGTTGCAGGTAATAGCAATCAGCCCCAGCATTTT. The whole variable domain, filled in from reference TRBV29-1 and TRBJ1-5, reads SAVISQKPSRDICQRGTSLTIQCQVDSQVTMMFWYRQQPGQSLTLIATANQGSEATYESGFVIDKFPISRPNLTFSTLTVSNMSPEDSSIYLCSVAGNSNQPQHFGDGTRLSIL.

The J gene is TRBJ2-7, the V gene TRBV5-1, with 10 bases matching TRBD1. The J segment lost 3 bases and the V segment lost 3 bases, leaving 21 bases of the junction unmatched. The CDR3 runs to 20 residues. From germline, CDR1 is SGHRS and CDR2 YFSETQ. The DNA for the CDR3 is TGCGCCAGCAGCTCAGGCGAGTCGAAGGTGTGGGACAGGGGATTCTACGAGCAGTACTTC. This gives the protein CASSSGESKVWDRGFYEQYF.

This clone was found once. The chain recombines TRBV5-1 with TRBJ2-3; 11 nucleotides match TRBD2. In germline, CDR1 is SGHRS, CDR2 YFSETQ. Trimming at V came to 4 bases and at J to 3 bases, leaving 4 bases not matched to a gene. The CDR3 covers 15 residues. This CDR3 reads CASSPSSGGTDTQYF. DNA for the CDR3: TGCGCCAGCAGCCCCTCTAGCGGGGGGACAGATACGCAGTATTTT.